Listed below are T cell receptor beta chains from one sample, sequenced in a study of Ad26.COV2.S vaccination and SARS-CoV-2 variants. Profiled with immunoSEQ multiplex PCR; TCRdb holds only in-frame clones, not every one. The data contain 360,000 or so clones, around nine tenths of them seen just once; the ten biggest clones take up roughly 3.1%. The sequenced sample was peripheral blood, obtained in a trial of Ad26.COV2.S vaccine versus placebo. Source of these receptors: a person between 18 and 65 years old who received the Ad26.COV2.S COVID-19 vaccine or a placebo. Each CDR3 is given with its conserved first and last residue. A D gene is named only where the DNA matches it firmly. Clone size, where shown, is once, few, many, or a class for clones that have expanded.

CDR3	DNA	V	J	D	size
CASSQSWGDYGYTF	TGCGCCAGCAGCCAATCCTGGGGGGACTATGGCTACACCTTC	TRBV4-1	TRBJ1-2	.	few
CASSIWGPNTGELFF	TGTGCCAGTAGTATATGGGGGCCGAACACCGGGGAGCTGTTTTTT	TRBV19	TRBJ2-2	.	.
CASSPGTAAYEQYF	TGTGCCAGCTCACCAGGGACAGCCGCCTACGAGCAGTACTTC	TRBV18	TRBJ2-7	TRBD1	.
CAISRDIEQFF	TGTGCCATCAGTCGGGACATTGAGCAGTTCTTC	TRBV10-3	TRBJ2-1	.	.
CASSLVAGAVYEQYF	TGTGCCAGCAGCTTAGTTGCGGGGGCGGTCTACGAGCAGTACTTC	TRBV7-8	TRBJ2-7	.	.
CASRKGMADTQYF	TGTGCATCCCGGAAGGGTATGGCAGATACGCAGTATTTT	TRBV11-1	TRBJ2-3	.	.
CASSYRTDGYTF	TGTGCCAGCAGTTACAGGACCGATGGCTACACCTTC	TRBV6-6	TRBJ1-2	.	.
CASSQGGETDTQYF	TGCGCCAGCAGCCAAGGCGGGGAGACAGATACGCAGTATTTT	TRBV4-1	TRBJ2-3	.	.
CASSYGGGEKLFF	TGTGCCAGCAGTTACGGGGGGGGTGAAAAACTGTTTTTT	TRBV6-5	TRBJ1-4	.	.
CASRWNPGVTEAFF	TGTGCCAGTAGATGGAACCCGGGGGTCACTGAAGCTTTCTTT	TRBV19	TRBJ1-1	.	few
CASSLFQQPYEQYF	TGTGCCAGCAGCTTATTCCAGCAGCCCTACGAGCAGTACTTC	TRBV5-4	TRBJ2-7	.	.
CASSTRGDTDTQYF	TGTGCCAGTAGTACGCGGGGGGACACAGATACGCAGTATTTT	TRBV19	TRBJ2-3	TRBD2	.
CASSSGVTGELFF	TGTGCCAGCAGCTCAGGGGTGACCGGGGAGCTGTTTTTT	TRBV7-8	TRBJ2-2	.	.
CASSQSGGAEYF	TGTGCCAGCAGCCAATCCGGGGGGGCCGAGTACTTC	TRBV14	TRBJ2-7	TRBD2	.
CASSFSGGTDTQYF	TGTGCCAGCAGTTTCAGCGGGGGCACAGATACGCAGTATTTT	TRBV6-5	TRBJ2-3	TRBD2	few
CASSQANRGRRSYNSPLHF	TGCGCCAGCAGCCAGGCAAACAGGGGGCGCAGAAGCTATAATTCACCCCTCCACTTT	TRBV4-3	TRBJ1-6	TRBD1	once
CSVSGDQNSYEQYF	TGCAGCGTTAGCGGGGACCAAAACTCCTACGAGCAGTACTTC	TRBV29-1	TRBJ2-7	TRBD2	.
CASSPPGGRGDYGYTF	TGTGCCAGCAGTCCTCCAGGGGGCAGGGGGGACTATGGCTACACCTTC	TRBV2	TRBJ1-2	TRBD1	few
CASSPGRVNTEAFF	TGTGCCAGCTCACCGGGGAGGGTGAACACTGAAGCTTTCTTT	TRBV18	TRBJ1-1	.	.
CASSIWALNTEAFF	TGTGCCAGTAGTATCTGGGCCTTGAACACTGAAGCTTTCTTT	TRBV19	TRBJ1-1	.	few